This entry features one T cell receptor (beta chain) sequence. The data derive from a study of blood T cell repertoires in COVID-19. The overall study: Sources were T cells, B-cell-depleted T cells, or PBMCs; the material itself was cDNA or gDNA.

The method was immunoSEQ multiplex PCR; TCRdb's version includes in-frame clones alone and lacks a portion of them. The sample lists a few hundred thousand clones, around 87% occurring once. V was pared by 5 bases and J by 2 bases, with 4 bases of the junction left unmatched. CDR1 and CDR2 (germline): SNHLY, FYNNEI. The CDR3 totals 16 residues. The chain uses TRBV2 and TRBJ2-5; 14 positions agree with TRBD2. The sequenced sample consisted of peripheral blood. The TCR was taken from a man aged 55 to 70 with acute or convalescent COVID-19. CDR3 loop: CASSYRLAGGQETQYF. Here the CDR3 DNA reads TGTGCCAGCAGTTATCGACTAGCGGGGGGGCAAGAGACCCAGTACTTC. Complete variable domain (other parts from reference TRBV2 and TRBJ2-5): EPEVTQTPSHQVTQMGQEVILRCVPISNHLYFYWYRQILGQKVEFLVSFYNNEISEKSEIFDDQFSVERPDGSNFTLKIRSTKLEDSAMYFCASSYRLAGGQETQYFGPGTRLLVL.